The 21 T cell receptor beta chains in this list originate from one sample, sequenced in a study of shared clonotypes between healthy human individuals. Profiling relied on immunoSEQ multiplex PCR, and the TCRdb table lists in-frame clones only, not all of them. The sample yields roughly 2 million clones, over 85% seen once. The specimen sequenced was naive CD4+ T cells sorted from blood. Specified subset: CD45RA+ positively selected. The receptors were sampled from a man aged 18-30 years in good health.

As regards this clone: Other nucleotide sequences in the sample specify the same CDR3. J is TRBJ2-7 and V is TRBV6-5, with TRBD2 matching over 8 bases. Germline-derived CDR1 and CDR2 are MNHEY and SVGAGI. V lost 5 bases to trimming and J lost 0 bases; unmatched junction nucleotides: 3. The CDR3 is 14 amino acids. The CDR3 bases are TGTGCCAGCAGTCGCAGCGGGAGCTCCTACGAGCAGTACTTC. Translated, it gives CASSRSGSSYEQYF.

The V and J genes are TRBV15 and TRBJ1-2; 7 bases agree with TRBD1. Germline CDR1 reads LNHNV; CDR2 reads YYDKDF (reference sequence). The trim removed 0 bases at V and 4 bases at J, leaving 5 bases unmatched. The CDR3 spans 15 residues. CDR3 coding DNA: TGTGCCACCAGCAGAGAGACAGGGTTAGGCTATGGCTACACCTTC. Translating gives CATSRETGLGYGYTF.

The V gene is TRBV28, the J gene TRBJ2-7, with D maybe TRBD1 (5 bases). The CDR3 spans 14 residues. Trimming left V 7 bases short and J 3 bases short, with 16 bases between. The germline gives CDR1 MDHEN, CDR2 SYDVKM. In DNA, the CDR3 is TGTGCCAGCATTAAAGGGCAGGGTCTCTACGAGCAGTACTTC. Translation gives CASIKGQGLYEQYF.

Comments on this clone: Other DNA sequences in this specimen translate into the identical CDR3. CDR3 nucleotides: TGTGCCAGCTCTTACCGGGACAGGGGCTACGAGCAGTACTTC. It encodes CASSYRDRGYEQYF. The chain uses TRBV6-5 and TRBJ2-7, with 10 bases matching TRBD1. This CDR3 is 14 amino acids long. The germline V gene has CDR1 MNHEY and CDR2 SVGAGI. Losses at the gene ends were 8 bases for V and 3 bases for J; bases not matched to a gene: 7.

The chain recombines TRBV19 with TRBJ1-6; D is ambiguous. This CDR3 region has 15 residues. The V gene lost 2 bases and the J gene lost 7 bases, with 12 bases spanning the gap. Germline CDR1 LNHDA, CDR2 SQIVND (reference sequence). The CDR3 reads CASSIRGKENSPLHF. The CDR3 DNA is TGTGCCAGTAGTATAAGAGGGAAAGAGAATTCACCCCTCCACTTT.

V gene TRBV5-6 combines with J gene TRBJ2-4, with D possibly called TRBD1 or TRBD2 (6 bases each). Germline V gene data show CDR1 as SGHDT and CDR2 as YYEEEE. V lost 9 bases, J lost 2 bases, and 18 bases lay in between. The CDR3 runs 15 residues. The CDR3 bases are TGTGCCACCCAGGGGAGGTGGGGTCCCAAAAACATTCAGTACTTC. Its translation is CATQGRWGPKNIQYF.

Worth noting for this clone: Within the sample, other DNA sequences also encode this same CDR3. The gene calls are TRBV18 and TRBJ1-4; 9 nucleotides match TRBD1. The junction had 3 bases not matched to a gene; V was cut back by 3 bases and J by 4 bases. Germline loops: CDR1 KGHSH, CDR2 LQKENI. The CDR3 runs 15 residues. Here the CDR3 reads CASSPGTGINEKLFF. CDR3 DNA sequence: TGTGCCAGCTCACCCGGGACAGGGATTAATGAAAAACTGTTTTTT.

The chain recombines TRBV7-8 with TRBJ2-3; 10 positions match TRBD2. CDR3 length: 17 residues. J was trimmed by 0 bases and V by 3 bases; bases with no gene match: 6. Germline CDR1 reads SGHVS; CDR2 reads FQNEAQ. The CDR3 coding sequence is TGTGCCAGCAGCTTGGCTCTGACTAGCGGGAGCACAGATACGCAGTATTTT. Amino acids: CASSLALTSGSTDTQYF.

A word on this clone: This sequence may be a read error, since a much larger clone differs from it by one base. The same CDR3 also results from other DNA sequences found in this sample. The J gene is TRBJ2-5, the V gene TRBV7-8; D remains ambiguous. CDR1 and CDR2 (germline): SGHVS, FQNEAQ. This CDR3 is 11 amino acids long. V was trimmed by 3 bases and J by 5 bases, leaving 4 bases between them. The CDR3 reads CASSFGETQYF. In nucleotides, the CDR3 is TGTGCCAGCAGCTTTGGGGAGACCCAGTACTTC.

The V call is TRBV9, the J call TRBJ2-1, with a possible D match to TRBD2 (6 bases). Germline V lookup: CDR1 SGDLS, CDR2 YYNGEE. V lost 6 bases, J lost 7 bases, and 17 bases lay in between. The CDR3 loop spans 14 amino acids. The CDR3 reads CASTTGAGGNEQFF. The DNA of the CDR3 is TGTGCCAGCACAACAGGAGCGGGTGGTAATGAGCAGTTCTTC.

The rearrangement links TRBV27 to TRBJ1-5, with no clear D. Germline-derived CDR1 and CDR2 are MNHEY and SMNVEV (reference sequence). Between the trimmed V and J ends, which lost 4 bases and 6 bases, there was a span of 10 bases. This CDR3 comprises 13 residues. The CDR3 DNA reads as TGTGCCAGCAGTTGGGTAATTGGTCAGCCCCAGCATTTT. This sequence encodes CASSWVIGQPQHF.

The V gene is TRBV18, the J gene TRBJ1-5; TRBD1 might be the D (6 bases). This CDR3 spans 16 amino acids. Between the trimmed V and J ends, which lost 4 bases and 1 base, there was a span of 14 bases. Germline loops: CDR1 KGHSH, CDR2 LQKENI. CDR3 nucleotide sequence: TGTGCCAGCTCACTCATGGGGGCAGTAAGCAATCAGCCCCAGCATTTT. Translating gives CASSLMGAVSNQPQHF.

The chain carries TRBV28 and TRBJ1-4; unclear D gene. Germline assignment: CDR1 MDHEN and CDR2 SYDVKM. The CDR3 spans 15 residues. V lost 7 bases, J lost 2 bases, and 14 bases lay in between. CDR3 bases: TGTGCCAGCACCTCACGAGTTGCGACTAATGAAAAACTGTTTTTT. Translating gives CASTSRVATNEKLFF.

The chain's CDR3 is CASSPNPSPSRASTDTQYF. In nucleotides, the CDR3 is TGTGCCAGCAGCCCCAACCCCAGTCCAAGTAGGGCTAGCACAGATACGCAGTATTTT. The chain joins TRBV9 to TRBJ2-3, with D unresolved. V was pared by 4 bases and J by 0 bases, with 24 bases between. The CDR3 has 19 residues. Germline CDR1 SGDLS, CDR2 YYNGEE.

V is TRBV11-2 and J is TRBJ1-2; D is possibly TRBD1 (6 bases). Trimming pared 5 bases from V and 5 bases from J, leaving 12 bases between. This CDR3 spans 13 amino acids. Looked up from germline, CDR1 is SGHAT and CDR2 is FQNNGV. CDR3 residues: CASSRDIGYGYTF. As DNA, the CDR3 is TGTGCCAGCAGCCGGGACATCGGTTATGGCTACACCTTC.

The V and J genes are TRBV5-1 and TRBJ2-1, with 7 bases lining up with TRBD2. The ends lost 0 bases at V and 4 bases at J; junction bases unmatched: 7. Germline CDR1 is SGHRS and CDR2 is YFSETQ. The CDR3 is made up of 16 amino acids. Written as DNA, the CDR3 is TGCGCCAGCAGCTTGGGAGGGGAGGGCGGTTACAATGAGCAGTTCTTC. Translation: CASSLGGEGGYNEQFF.

This chain connects TRBV28 to TRBJ1-2; TRBD1 is a possible D gene (5 bases). The V gene lost 3 bases and the J gene lost 6 bases, with 14 bases spanning the gap. This CDR3 has 14 residues. Germline CDR1 and CDR2: MDHEN and SYDVKM. The CDR3 bases are TGTGCCAGCAGTTTTGGGACCACCTTTAATGGCTACACCTTC. It translates to CASSFGTTFNGYTF.

The chain links TRBV2 to TRBJ1-4; the match to TRBD1 covers 9 bases. This CDR3 is built from 15 residues. Germline-derived CDR1 and CDR2 are SNHLY and FYNNEI. V lost 6 bases to trimming and J lost 5 bases; unmatched junction nucleotides: 7. CDR3 sequence: CASSAHGTGNEKLFF. DNA for the CDR3: TGTGCCAGCAGCGCCCACGGGACAGGGAATGAAAAACTGTTTTTT.

The V gene is TRBV7-2, the J gene TRBJ1-3; 8 positions match TRBD1. In germline, CDR1 is SGHTA, CDR2 FQGNSA. This CDR3 contains 16 residues. Germline trimming cut 4 bases from V and 1 base from J; bases unmatched to any gene: 6. The CDR3 sequence: CASSSRQGRSGNTIYF. CDR3 bases: TGTGCCAGCAGCTCCCGACAGGGGCGGTCTGGAAACACCATATATTTT.

V gene TRBV7-9 combines with J gene TRBJ1-4, with TRBD1 matching 7 bases. Germline CDR1 SEHNR, CDR2 FQNEAQ (reference sequence). With 4 bases clipped from V and 0 bases from J, the junction kept 5 bases outside the gene matches. The CDR3 spans 16 residues. The CDR3 bases are TGTGCCAGCAGCTATACAGGGGTTACAACTAATGAAAAACTGTTTTTT. Encoded protein: CASSYTGVTTNEKLFF.

The rearrangement uses TRBV30 and TRBJ2-1; D possibly corresponds to TRBD2 (5 bases). The CDR3 has 15 amino acids. The V end was cut by 0 bases, the J end by 0 bases, with 9 bases between. The germline V gene encodes CDR1 GTSNPN and CDR2 SVGIG (reference sequence). This CDR3 is CAWSVRRSSYNEQFF. CDR3 nucleotides: TGTGCCTGGAGTGTACGGAGGAGCTCCTACAATGAGCAGTTCTTC. Based on the CDR3 plus reference TRBV30 and TRBJ2-1, the full variable domain is SQTIHQWPATLVQPVGSPLSLECTVEGTSNPNLYWYRQAAGRGLQLLFYSVGIGQISSEVPQNLSASRPQDRQFILSSKKLLLSDSGFYLCAWSVRRSSYNEQFFGPGTRLTVL.